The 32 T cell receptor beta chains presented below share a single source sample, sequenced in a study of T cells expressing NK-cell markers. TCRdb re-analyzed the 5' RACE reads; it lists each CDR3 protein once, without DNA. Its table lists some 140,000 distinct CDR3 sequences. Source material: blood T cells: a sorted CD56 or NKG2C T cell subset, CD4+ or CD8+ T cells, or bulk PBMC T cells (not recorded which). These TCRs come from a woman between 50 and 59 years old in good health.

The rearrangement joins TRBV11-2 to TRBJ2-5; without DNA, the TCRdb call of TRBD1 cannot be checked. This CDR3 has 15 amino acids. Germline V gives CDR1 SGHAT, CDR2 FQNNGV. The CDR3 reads CASISHGGGAETQYF. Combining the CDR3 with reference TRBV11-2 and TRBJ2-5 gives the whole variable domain EAGVAQSPRYKIIEKRQSVAFWCNPISGHATLYWYQQILGQGPKLLIQFQNNGVVDDSQLPKDRFSAERLKGVDSTLKIQPAKLEDSAVYLCASISHGGGAETQYFGPGTRLLVL.

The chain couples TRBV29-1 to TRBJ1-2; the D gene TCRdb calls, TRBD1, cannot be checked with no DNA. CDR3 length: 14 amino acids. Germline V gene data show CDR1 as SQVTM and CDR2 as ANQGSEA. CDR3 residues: CSGFTDSSSYGYTF.

Here the CDR3 reads CASSKGQTGELFF. The rearrangement uses TRBV21-1 and TRBJ2-2. TRBV21-1 is reported as a pseudogene. The CDR3 has 13 amino acids.

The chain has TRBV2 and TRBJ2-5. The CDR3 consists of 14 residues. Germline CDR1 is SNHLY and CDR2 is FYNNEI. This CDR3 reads CASSDTEYQETQYF.

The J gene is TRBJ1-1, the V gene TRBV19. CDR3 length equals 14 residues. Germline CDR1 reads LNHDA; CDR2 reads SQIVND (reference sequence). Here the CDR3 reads CASSIVAGDAEAFF.

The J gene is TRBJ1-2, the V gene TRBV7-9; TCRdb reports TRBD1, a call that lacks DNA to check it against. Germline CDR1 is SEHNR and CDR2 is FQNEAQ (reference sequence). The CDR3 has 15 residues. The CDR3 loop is CASSLSGDRVSGYTF.

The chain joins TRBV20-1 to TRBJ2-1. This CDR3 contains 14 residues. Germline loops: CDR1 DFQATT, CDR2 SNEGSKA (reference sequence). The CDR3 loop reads CSARDLAYYNEQFF.

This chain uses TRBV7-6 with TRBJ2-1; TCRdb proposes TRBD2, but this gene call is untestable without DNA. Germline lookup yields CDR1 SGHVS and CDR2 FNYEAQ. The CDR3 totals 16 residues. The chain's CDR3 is CASSSIGTSGVNEQFF.

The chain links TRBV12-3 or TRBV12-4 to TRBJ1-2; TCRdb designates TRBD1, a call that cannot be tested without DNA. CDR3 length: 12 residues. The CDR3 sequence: CASSSGVPGYTF.

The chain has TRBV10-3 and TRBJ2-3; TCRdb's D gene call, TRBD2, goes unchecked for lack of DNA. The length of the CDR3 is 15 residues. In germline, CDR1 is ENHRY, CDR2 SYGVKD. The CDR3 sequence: CAILGLAGVGYTQYF.

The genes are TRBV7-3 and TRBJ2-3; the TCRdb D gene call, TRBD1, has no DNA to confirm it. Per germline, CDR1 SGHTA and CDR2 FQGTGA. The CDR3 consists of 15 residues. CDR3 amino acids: CASSTTGFSTDTQYF.

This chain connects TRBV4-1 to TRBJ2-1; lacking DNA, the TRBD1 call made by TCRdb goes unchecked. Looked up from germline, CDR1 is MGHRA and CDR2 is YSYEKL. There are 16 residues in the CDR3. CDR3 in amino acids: CASSHGGPSSYNEQFF.

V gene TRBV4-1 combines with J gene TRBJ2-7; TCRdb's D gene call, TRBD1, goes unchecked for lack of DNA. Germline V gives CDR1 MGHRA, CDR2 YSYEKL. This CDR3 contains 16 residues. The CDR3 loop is CASRQSSGASSYEQYF.

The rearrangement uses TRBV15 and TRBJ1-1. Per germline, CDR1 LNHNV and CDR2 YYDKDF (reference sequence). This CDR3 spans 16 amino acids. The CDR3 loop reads CATSRDQGGTNTEAFF.

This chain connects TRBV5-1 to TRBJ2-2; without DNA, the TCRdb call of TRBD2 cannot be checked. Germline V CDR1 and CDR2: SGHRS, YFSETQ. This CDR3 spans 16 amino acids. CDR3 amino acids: CASSLSRQGGTGELFF.

The CDR3 sequence is CASSLVGTRITDTQYF. The V gene is TRBV13, the J gene TRBJ2-3; the TCRdb call, TRBD2, lacks DNA for checking. CDR3 size: 16 residues. Germline CDR1 is PRHDT and CDR2 is FYEKMQ (reference sequence).

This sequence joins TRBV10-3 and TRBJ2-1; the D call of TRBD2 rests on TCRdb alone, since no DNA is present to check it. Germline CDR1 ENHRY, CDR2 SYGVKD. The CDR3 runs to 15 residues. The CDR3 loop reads CAISEWASGGNEQFF.

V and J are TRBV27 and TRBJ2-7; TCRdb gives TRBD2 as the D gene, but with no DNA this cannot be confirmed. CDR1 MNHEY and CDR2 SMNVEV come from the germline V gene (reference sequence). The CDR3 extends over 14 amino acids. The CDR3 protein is CASSLYEGAYEQYF.

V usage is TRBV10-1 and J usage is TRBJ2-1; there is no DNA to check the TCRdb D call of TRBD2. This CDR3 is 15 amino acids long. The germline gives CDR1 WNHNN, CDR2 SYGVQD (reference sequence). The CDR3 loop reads CASSVLAGSYNEQFF.

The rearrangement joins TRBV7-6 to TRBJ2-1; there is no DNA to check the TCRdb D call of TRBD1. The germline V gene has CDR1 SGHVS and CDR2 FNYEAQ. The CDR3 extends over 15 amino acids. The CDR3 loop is CASSPLDPLNNEQFF.

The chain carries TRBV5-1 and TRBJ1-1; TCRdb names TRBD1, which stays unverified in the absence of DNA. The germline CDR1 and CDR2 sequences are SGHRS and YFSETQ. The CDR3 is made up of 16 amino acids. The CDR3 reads CASSLTGGSLNTEAFF.

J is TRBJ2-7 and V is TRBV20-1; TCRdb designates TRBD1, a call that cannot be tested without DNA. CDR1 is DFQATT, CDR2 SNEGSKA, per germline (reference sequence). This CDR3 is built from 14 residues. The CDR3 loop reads CSAREDSGAYEQYF.

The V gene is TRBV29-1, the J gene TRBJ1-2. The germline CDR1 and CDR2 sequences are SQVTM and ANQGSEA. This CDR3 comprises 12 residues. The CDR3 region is CSALTSSNGYTF.

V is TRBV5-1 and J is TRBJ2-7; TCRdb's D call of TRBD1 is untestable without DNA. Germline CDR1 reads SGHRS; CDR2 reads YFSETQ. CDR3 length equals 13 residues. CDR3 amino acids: CASSTEGASEQYF.

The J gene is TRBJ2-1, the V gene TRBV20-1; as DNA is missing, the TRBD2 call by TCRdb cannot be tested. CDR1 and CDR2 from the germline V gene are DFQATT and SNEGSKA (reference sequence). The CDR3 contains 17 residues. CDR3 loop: CSASSSGTPLGLNEQFF.

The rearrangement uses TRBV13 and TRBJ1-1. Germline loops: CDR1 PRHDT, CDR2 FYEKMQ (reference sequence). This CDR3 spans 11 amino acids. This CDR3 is CASSLTPEAFF.

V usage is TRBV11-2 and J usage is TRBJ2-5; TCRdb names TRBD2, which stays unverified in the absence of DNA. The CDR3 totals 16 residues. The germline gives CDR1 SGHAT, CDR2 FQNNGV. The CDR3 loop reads CASSSLAGDGGETQYF.

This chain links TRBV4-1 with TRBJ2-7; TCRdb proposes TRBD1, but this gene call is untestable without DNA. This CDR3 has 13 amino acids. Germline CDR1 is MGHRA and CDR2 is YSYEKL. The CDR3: CASSQDRVYEQYF.

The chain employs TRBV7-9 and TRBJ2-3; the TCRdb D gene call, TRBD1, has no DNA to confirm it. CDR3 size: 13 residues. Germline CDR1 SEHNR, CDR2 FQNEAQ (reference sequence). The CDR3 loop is CASSSPMGDTQYF.

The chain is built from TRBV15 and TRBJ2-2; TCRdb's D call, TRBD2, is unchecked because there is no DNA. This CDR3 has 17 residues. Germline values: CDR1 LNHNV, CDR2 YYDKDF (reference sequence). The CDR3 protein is CATSRDKLAANTGELFF.

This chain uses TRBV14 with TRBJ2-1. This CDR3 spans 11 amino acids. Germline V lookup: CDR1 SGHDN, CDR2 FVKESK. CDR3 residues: CASSQLAEQFF.

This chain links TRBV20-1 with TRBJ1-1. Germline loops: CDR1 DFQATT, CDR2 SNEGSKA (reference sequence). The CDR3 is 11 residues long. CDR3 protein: CSARDRTEAFF.